The source of this TCR beta chain is a study of cytomegalovirus exposure and HLA in healthy donors. Both 60 Vbeta primers and 13 Jbeta primers went into the PCR. Per the original methods: A later analysis tallied tens of millions of unique TCR beta chains, approximately 11 million of them shared. Profiling relied on immunoSEQ multiplex PCR, and the TCRdb table lists in-frame clones only, not all of them. V and J calls and clone size are as listed in that table; D and trimming were resolved from the DNA. Among 150,000 or so clones listed, approximately 80% were seen once. The CDR3 is made up of 15 amino acids. Per the germline V gene, CDR1 is SEHNR and CDR2 is FQNEAQ (reference sequence). J lost 1 base, V lost 0 bases, and 1 base had no gene match.

The sequence was collected from a woman in her forties or fifties in good health and CMV-seropositive. Material for sequencing was PBMCs. V usage is TRBV7-9 and J usage is TRBJ2-3, with TRBD1 identical over 7 bases. This chain's CDR3 is CASSLARGRTDTQYF. The CDR3 DNA reads as TGTGCCAGCAGCTTAGCAAGGGGGCGCACAGATACGCAGTATTTT.